Listed below are T cell receptor beta chains from one sample, sequenced in a study of shared clonotypes between healthy human individuals. The data were produced by immunoSEQ multiplex PCR, yet TCRdb's version contains in-frame clones alone and is incomplete. Altogether about 980,000 clones are present, about 80% being singletons, with the ten largest covering around 1.4%. The sample was memory CD4+ T cells sorted from blood. The source of these receptors is a man between 18 and 35 years old in good health. The CDR3 runs from the conserved cysteine through the conserved F or W. Fields, in order: CDR3 DNA, CDR3 protein, D gene, clone size, V gene, J gene. A D gene is named only where the DNA matches it firmly. Some rows have no size entry. The others give once, few or many, or a class for an expanded clone.

cdr3_nt: TGTGCCAGCAGCTTACTAACTTACCAAGAGACCCAGTACTTC; cdr3_aa: CASSLLTYQETQYF; d_call: NA; clone_size: NA; v_call: TRBV7-9; j_call: TRBJ2-5
cdr3_nt: TGCGCCAGCAGCAGGACAGGGCCGTACCAAGAGACCCAGTACTTC; cdr3_aa: CASSRTGPYQETQYF; d_call: TRBD1; clone_size: few; v_call: TRBV5-1; j_call: TRBJ2-5
cdr3_nt: TGTGCCACCAGCAGAGATGTGGCGGTTGGGGGTAACATTCAGTACTTC; cdr3_aa: CATSRDVAVGGNIQYF; d_call: NA; clone_size: many; v_call: TRBV15; j_call: TRBJ2-4
cdr3_nt: TGTGCCACCAGCAGACCCCGGGACGGCTCCTACGAGCAGTACTTC; cdr3_aa: CATSRPRDGSYEQYF; d_call: NA; clone_size: NA; v_call: TRBV15; j_call: TRBJ2-7
cdr3_nt: TGCAGCGTTGGGGACACAGATACGCAGTATTTT; cdr3_aa: CSVGDTDTQYF; d_call: NA; clone_size: once; v_call: TRBV29-1; j_call: TRBJ2-3
cdr3_nt: TGTGCCAGCAGCGTAGCCCCGACAGGTTCGGCGGCAACTAATGAAAAACTGTTTTTT; cdr3_aa: CASSVAPTGSAATNEKLFF; d_call: NA; clone_size: NA; v_call: TRBV9; j_call: TRBJ1-4
cdr3_nt: TGTGCCAGTAGTATAGGGGCTGGGGCCAACGTCCTGACTTTC; cdr3_aa: CASSIGAGANVLTF; d_call: NA; clone_size: once; v_call: TRBV19; j_call: TRBJ2-6
cdr3_nt: TGTGCCAGCAGCCCACGGCGTAGCGGGGGCTACGAGCAGTACTTC; cdr3_aa: CASSPRRSGGYEQYF; d_call: TRBD2; clone_size: NA; v_call: TRBV7-2; j_call: TRBJ2-7
cdr3_nt: TGTGCCAGCAGTGTCGGATCTAGCACAGATACGCAGTATTTT; cdr3_aa: CASSVGSSTDTQYF; d_call: NA; clone_size: NA; v_call: TRBV2; j_call: TRBJ2-3
cdr3_nt: TGCGCCAGCAGGACTAGCGGAGGGCAAGAGACCCAGTACTTC; cdr3_aa: CASRTSGGQETQYF; d_call: TRBD2; clone_size: NA; v_call: TRBV10-2; j_call: TRBJ2-5
cdr3_nt: TGTGCCAGCAGCCCTGACAGGGGGAACACCGGGGAGCTGTTTTTT; cdr3_aa: CASSPDRGNTGELFF; d_call: TRBD1; clone_size: NA; v_call: TRBV9; j_call: TRBJ2-2
cdr3_nt: TGTGCCATCAGTACCGGGACACCGAACCAAGAGACCCAGTACTTC; cdr3_aa: CAISTGTPNQETQYF; d_call: NA; clone_size: NA; v_call: TRBV10-3; j_call: TRBJ2-5
cdr3_nt: TGTGCCAGTAAGCAGGACAGTGCAAGCTCTGGAAACACCATATATTTT; cdr3_aa: CASKQDSASSGNTIYF; d_call: NA; clone_size: NA; v_call: TRBV19; j_call: TRBJ1-3
cdr3_nt: TGTGCCAGCAGCTTGCCCTTGAAGAACACCGGGGAGCTGTTTTTT; cdr3_aa: CASSLPLKNTGELFF; d_call: NA; clone_size: many; v_call: TRBV5-4; j_call: TRBJ2-2
cdr3_nt: TGCGCCAGCAGCCAAGGGGGGAGCCGCAATGAGCAGTTCTTC; cdr3_aa: CASSQGGSRNEQFF; d_call: NA; clone_size: NA; v_call: TRBV4-1; j_call: TRBJ2-1
cdr3_nt: TGTGCCAGCTCACCGCTTCCACAGGACAGGGCGCCTTTCTTT; cdr3_aa: CASSPLPQDRAPFF; d_call: TRBD1; clone_size: NA; v_call: TRBV18; j_call: TRBJ1-1
cdr3_nt: TGTGCCAGCAGCTTGGGACAGGTCTCTGAAGCTTTCTTT; cdr3_aa: CASSLGQVSEAFF; d_call: TRBD1; clone_size: few; v_call: TRBV7-9; j_call: TRBJ1-1
cdr3_nt: TGTGCTAGCAGCCGTGGGACTAGCGGGATGAGTAATTATGAGCAGTTCTTC; cdr3_aa: CASSRGTSGMSNYEQFF; d_call: TRBD2; clone_size: NA; v_call: TRBV7-7; j_call: TRBJ2-1
cdr3_nt: TGTGCCAGCATTGGGACTAGCGGGGGGGCCTCCTACAATGAGCAGTTCTTC; cdr3_aa: CASIGTSGGASYNEQFF; d_call: TRBD2; clone_size: few; v_call: TRBV28; j_call: TRBJ2-1
cdr3_nt: TGTGCCAGTCACGGGGGGTCTTACGTGTCACCCCTCCACTTT; cdr3_aa: CASHGGSYVSPLHF; d_call: NA; clone_size: NA; v_call: TRBV28; j_call: TRBJ1-6
cdr3_nt: TGTGCCAGCCTTCAGAGCGAGGTCACCGGGGAGCTGTTTTTT; cdr3_aa: CASLQSEVTGELFF; d_call: NA; clone_size: NA; v_call: TRBV6-6; j_call: TRBJ2-2
cdr3_nt: TGTGCCAGCTCCGGACAGCCGGCGGCTGATTCACCCCTCCACTTT; cdr3_aa: CASSGQPAADSPLHF; d_call: NA; clone_size: NA; v_call: TRBV7-3; j_call: TRBJ1-6
cdr3_nt: TGTGCCAGCAGTTCCGAGGGGTTAGACAATTCACCCCTCCACTTT; cdr3_aa: CASSSEGLDNSPLHF; d_call: NA; clone_size: few; v_call: TRBV6-5; j_call: TRBJ1-6
cdr3_nt: TGTGCCAGCAGCCTAAGAGATCAGGGTCTTTATGGCTACACCTTC; cdr3_aa: CASSLRDQGLYGYTF; d_call: NA; clone_size: NA; v_call: TRBV7-9; j_call: TRBJ1-2
cdr3_nt: TGTGCCAGCAGCTCCCCGGGCGGGGGGCGAAACACTGAAGCTTTCTTT; cdr3_aa: CASSSPGGGRNTEAFF; d_call: NA; clone_size: NA; v_call: TRBV5-4; j_call: TRBJ1-1
cdr3_nt: TGTGCCAGCAGCTCGCCAGGGGGCGTTAGCCCCGGTGGTGAGCAGTTCTTC; cdr3_aa: CASSSPGGVSPGGEQFF; d_call: TRBD1; clone_size: NA; v_call: TRBV7-2; j_call: TRBJ2-1
cdr3_nt: TGCGCCAGCAGCGCCGACCAGGGGGGAGCCGGGGAGCTGTTTTTT; cdr3_aa: CASSADQGGAGELFF; d_call: NA; clone_size: NA; v_call: TRBV5-1; j_call: TRBJ2-2
cdr3_nt: TGCGCCAGCAGCCAAGAAGTCTTTCTAGATACGCAGTATTTT; cdr3_aa: CASSQEVFLDTQYF; d_call: NA; clone_size: NA; v_call: TRBV4-3; j_call: TRBJ2-3
cdr3_nt: TGTGCCAGCAGCTTTTTAGGGACGGACCACAATGAGCAGTTCTTC; cdr3_aa: CASSFLGTDHNEQFF; d_call: NA; clone_size: NA; v_call: TRBV7-9; j_call: TRBJ2-1
cdr3_nt: TGTGCCAGCAGTGGCGCCAGCCAAGGACGGGGCGCTTTCTTT; cdr3_aa: CASSGASQGRGAFF; d_call: NA; clone_size: NA; v_call: TRBV6-1; j_call: TRBJ1-1
cdr3_nt: TGTGCCAGCAGTTTATCGAAGACGGTTGAGCAGTTCTTC; cdr3_aa: CASSLSKTVEQFF; d_call: NA; clone_size: NA; v_call: TRBV28; j_call: TRBJ2-1
cdr3_nt: TGTGCCATCAGTGAGAGTGATAATAGCAATCAGCCCCAGCATTTT; cdr3_aa: CAISESDNSNQPQHF; d_call: NA; clone_size: NA; v_call: TRBV10-3; j_call: TRBJ1-5
cdr3_nt: TGCGCCAGCAGCCAAGATCCGACAGGGGAGAGGGGCTACACCTTC; cdr3_aa: CASSQDPTGERGYTF; d_call: TRBD1; clone_size: NA; v_call: TRBV4-3; j_call: TRBJ1-2